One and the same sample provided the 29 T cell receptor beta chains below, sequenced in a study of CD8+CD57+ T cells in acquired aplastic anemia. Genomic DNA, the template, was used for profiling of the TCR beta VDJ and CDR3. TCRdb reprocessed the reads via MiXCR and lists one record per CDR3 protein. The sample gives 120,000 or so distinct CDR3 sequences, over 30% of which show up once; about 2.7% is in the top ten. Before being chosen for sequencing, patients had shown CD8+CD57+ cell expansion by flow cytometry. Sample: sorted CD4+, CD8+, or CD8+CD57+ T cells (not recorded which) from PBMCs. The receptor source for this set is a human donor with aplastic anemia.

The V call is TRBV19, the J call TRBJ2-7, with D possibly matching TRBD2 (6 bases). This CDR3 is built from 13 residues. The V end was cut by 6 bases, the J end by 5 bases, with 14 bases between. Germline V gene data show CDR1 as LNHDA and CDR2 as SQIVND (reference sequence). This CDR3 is CASRTGGKDEQYF. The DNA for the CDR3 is TGTGCCAGTAGGACCGGGGGAAAGGACGAGCAGTACTTC.

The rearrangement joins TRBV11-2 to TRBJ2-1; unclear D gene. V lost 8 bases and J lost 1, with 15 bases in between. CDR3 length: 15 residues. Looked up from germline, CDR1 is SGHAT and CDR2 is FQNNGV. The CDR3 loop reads CASQELGLSYNEQFF. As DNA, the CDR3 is TGTGCCAGCCAAGAGCTCGGGTTATCCTACAATGAGCAGTTCTTC.

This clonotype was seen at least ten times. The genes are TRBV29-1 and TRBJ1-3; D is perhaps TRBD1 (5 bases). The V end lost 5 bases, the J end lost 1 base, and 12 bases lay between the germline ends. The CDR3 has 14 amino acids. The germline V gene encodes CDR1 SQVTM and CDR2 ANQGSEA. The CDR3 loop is CSVPAGGSGNTIYF. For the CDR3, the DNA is TGCAGCGTTCCGGCCGGGGGGTCTGGAAACACCATATATTTT.

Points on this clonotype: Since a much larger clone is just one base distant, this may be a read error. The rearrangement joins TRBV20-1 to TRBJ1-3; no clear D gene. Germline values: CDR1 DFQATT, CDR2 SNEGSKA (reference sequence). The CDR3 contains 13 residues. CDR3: CAVLSTPGNTIYF. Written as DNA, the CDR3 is TGCGCCGTCTTGTCTACCCCTGGAAACACCATATATTTT.

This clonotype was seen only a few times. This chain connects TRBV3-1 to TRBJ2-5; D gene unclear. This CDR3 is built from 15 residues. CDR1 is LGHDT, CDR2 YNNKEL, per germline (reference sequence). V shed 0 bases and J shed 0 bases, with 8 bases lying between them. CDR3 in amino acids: CASSQDEVYQETQYF. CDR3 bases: TGTGCCAGCAGCCAAGATGAAGTTTACCAAGAGACCCAGTACTTC.

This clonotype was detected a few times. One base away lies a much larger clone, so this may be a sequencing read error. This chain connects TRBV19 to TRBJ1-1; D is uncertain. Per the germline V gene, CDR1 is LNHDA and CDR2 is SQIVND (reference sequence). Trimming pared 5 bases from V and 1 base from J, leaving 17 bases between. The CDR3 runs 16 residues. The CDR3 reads CASSVAAGVTNTEAFF. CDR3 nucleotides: TGTGCCAGTAGTGTAGCTGCAGGCGTGACGAACACTGAAGCTTTCTTT.

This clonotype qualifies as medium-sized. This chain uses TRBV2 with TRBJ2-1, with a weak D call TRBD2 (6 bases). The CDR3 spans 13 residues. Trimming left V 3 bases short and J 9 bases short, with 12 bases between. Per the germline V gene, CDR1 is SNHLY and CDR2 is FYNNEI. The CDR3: CASSEAGFGEQFF. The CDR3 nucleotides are TGTGCCAGCAGTGAGGCGGGATTTGGTGAGCAGTTCTTC.

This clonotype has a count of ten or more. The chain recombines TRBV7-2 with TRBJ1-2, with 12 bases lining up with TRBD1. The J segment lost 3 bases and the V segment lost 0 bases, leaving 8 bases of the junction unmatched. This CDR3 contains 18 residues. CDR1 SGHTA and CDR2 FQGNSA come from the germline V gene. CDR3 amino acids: CASSLAHSGQGADYGYTF. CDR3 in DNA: TGTGCCAGCAGCTTAGCTCACTCGGGACAGGGGGCGGACTATGGCTACACCTTC.

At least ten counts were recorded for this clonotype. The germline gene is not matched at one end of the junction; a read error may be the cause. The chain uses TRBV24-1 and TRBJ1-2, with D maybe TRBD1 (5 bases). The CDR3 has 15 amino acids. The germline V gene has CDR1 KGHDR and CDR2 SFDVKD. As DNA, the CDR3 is TGTGCCATCAGTGATTCTTTGACAGTTAACTATGGCTACACCTTC. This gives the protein CAISDSLTVNYGYTF.

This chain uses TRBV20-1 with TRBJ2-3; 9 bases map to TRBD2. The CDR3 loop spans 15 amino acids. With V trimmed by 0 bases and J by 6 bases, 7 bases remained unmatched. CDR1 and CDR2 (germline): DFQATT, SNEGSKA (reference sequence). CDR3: CSARDGLAGVDTQYF. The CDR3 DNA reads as TGCAGTGCTAGAGATGGTTTAGCGGGAGTGGATACGCAGTATTTT.

CDR3 bases: TGCGCCAGCAGCCACCGCCGGGACAGACGAGACGGCTACACCTTC. It codes for CASSHRRDRRDGYTF. The rearrangement uses TRBV5-1 and TRBJ1-2; 7 nucleotides align to TRBD1. CDR3 size: 15 residues. Germline V gene lookup returns CDR1 SGHRS and CDR2 YFSETQ. Trimming removed 4 bases from V and 8 bases from J; junction bases left unmatched: 14.

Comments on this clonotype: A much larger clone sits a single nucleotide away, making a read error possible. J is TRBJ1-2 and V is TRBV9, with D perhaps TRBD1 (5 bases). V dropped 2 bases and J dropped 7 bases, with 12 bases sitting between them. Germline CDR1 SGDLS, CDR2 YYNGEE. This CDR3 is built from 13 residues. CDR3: CASSVGRGFGYTF. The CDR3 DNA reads TGTGCCAGCAGCGTGGGACGGGGTTTTGGCTACACCTTC. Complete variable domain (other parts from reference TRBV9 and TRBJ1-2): DSGVTQTPKHLITATGQRVTLRCSPRSGDLSVYWYQQSLDQGLQFLIQYYNGEERAKGNILERFSAQQFPDLHSELNLSSLELGDSALYFCASSVGRGFGYTFGSGTRLTVV.

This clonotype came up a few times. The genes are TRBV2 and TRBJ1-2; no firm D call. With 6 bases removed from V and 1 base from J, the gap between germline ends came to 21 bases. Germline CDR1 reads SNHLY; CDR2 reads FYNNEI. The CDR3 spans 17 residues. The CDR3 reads CASRGTIPPPFNYGYTF. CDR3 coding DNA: TGTGCCAGCAGGGGTACAATCCCTCCCCCCTTTAACTATGGCTACACCTTC.

The CDR3 loop reads CGPGGQETDTQYF. The CDR3 DNA follows: TGTGGCCCGGGCGGACAGGAAACAGATACGCAGTATTTT. The chain has TRBV7-3 and TRBJ2-3, with 7 positions matching TRBD1. CDR1 and CDR2 from the germline V gene are SGHTA and FQGTGA. CDR3 length: 13 residues.

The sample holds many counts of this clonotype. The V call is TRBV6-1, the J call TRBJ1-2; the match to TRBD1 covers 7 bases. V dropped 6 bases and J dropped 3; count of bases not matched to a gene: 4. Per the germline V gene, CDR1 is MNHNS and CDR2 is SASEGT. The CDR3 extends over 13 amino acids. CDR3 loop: CASSPQGDYGYTF. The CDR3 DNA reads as TGTGCCAGCAGCCCGCAGGGGGACTATGGCTACACCTTC.

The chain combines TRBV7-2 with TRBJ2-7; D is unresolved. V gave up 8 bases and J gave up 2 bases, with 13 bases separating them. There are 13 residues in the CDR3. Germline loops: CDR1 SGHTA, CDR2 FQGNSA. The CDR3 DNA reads TGTGCCAGCTCATCAACAACTCCCTACGAGCAGTACGTC. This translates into CASSSTTPYEQYV.

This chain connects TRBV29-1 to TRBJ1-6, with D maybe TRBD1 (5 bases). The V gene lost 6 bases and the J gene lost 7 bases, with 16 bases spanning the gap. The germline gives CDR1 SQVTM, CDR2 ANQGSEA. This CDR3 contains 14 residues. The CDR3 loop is CSVGTSGENSPLHF. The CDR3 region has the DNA TGCAGCGTCGGGACTAGCGGGGAAAATTCACCCCTCCACTTT.

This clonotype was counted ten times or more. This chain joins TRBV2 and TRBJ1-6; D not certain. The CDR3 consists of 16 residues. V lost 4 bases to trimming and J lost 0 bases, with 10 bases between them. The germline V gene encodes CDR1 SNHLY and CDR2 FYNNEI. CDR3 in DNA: TGTGCCAGCAGTGGGAGGTTGAGCTCCTATAATTCACCCCTCCACTTT. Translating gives CASSGRLSSYNSPLHF.

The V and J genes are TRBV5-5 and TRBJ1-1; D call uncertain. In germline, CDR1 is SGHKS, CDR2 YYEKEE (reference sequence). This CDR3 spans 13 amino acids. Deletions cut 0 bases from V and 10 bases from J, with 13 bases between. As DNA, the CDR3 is TGTGCCAGCAGCTTGGCAATGGATAGGCGAGCTTTCTTT. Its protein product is CASSLAMDRRAFF.

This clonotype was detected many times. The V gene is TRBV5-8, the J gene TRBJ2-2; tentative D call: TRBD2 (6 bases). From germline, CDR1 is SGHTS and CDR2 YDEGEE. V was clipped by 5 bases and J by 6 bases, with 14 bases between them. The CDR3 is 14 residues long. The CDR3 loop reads CASRSGLQPGELFF. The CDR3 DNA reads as TGTGCCAGCAGATCGGGACTCCAGCCCGGGGAGCTGTTTTTT.

The CDR3 protein is CASSRSQARGYTF. DNA of the CDR3: TGTGCCAGCAGCCGCTCCCAGGCACGGGGCTACACCTTC. The genes are TRBV6-1 and TRBJ1-2, with unresolved D. The germline V and J ends were trimmed by 6 bases and 8 bases, with 16 bases remaining between them. The germline gives CDR1 MNHNS, CDR2 SASEGT. This CDR3 is 13 amino acids long.

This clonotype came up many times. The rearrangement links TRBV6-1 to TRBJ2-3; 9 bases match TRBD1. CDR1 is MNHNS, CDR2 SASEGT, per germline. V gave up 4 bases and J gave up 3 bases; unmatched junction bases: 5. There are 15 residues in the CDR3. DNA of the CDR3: TGTGCCAGCAGTGTAGGGGGACAGGGTACAGATACGCAGTATTTT. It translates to CASSVGGQGTDTQYF.

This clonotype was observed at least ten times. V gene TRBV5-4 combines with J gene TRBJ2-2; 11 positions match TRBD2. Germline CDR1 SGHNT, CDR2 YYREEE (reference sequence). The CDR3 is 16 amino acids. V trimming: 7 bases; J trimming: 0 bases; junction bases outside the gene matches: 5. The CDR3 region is CASAGTSGTNTGELFF. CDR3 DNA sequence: TGTGCCAGCGCCGGGACTAGCGGTACGAACACCGGGGAGCTGTTTTTT.

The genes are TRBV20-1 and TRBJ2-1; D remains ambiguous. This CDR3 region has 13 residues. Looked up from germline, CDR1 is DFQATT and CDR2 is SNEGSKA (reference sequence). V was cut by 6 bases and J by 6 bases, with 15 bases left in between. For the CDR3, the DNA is TGCAGTGCGGAACCCCAATCGTCCAATGAGCAGTTCTTC. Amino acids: CSAEPQSSNEQFF.

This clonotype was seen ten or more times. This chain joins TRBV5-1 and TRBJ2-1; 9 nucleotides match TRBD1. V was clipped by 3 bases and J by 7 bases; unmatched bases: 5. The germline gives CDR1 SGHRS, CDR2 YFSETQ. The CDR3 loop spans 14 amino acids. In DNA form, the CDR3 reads TGCGCCAGCAGCTCGGGACAGGGAAGGAATGAGCAGTTCTTC. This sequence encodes CASSSGQGRNEQFF.

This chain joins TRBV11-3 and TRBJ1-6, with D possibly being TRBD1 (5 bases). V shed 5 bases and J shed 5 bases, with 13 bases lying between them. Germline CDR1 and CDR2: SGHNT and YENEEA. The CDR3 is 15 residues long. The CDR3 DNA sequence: TGTGCCAGCAGCCCGAGGGACGGAAATAATTCACCCCTCCACTTT. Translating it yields CASSPRDGNNSPLHF. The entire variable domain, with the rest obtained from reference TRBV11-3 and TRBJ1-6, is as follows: EAGVVQSPRYKIIEKKQPVAFWCNPISGHNTLYWYLQNLGQGPELLIRYENEEAVDDSQLPKDRFSAERLKGVDSTLKIQPAELGDSAVYLCASSPRDGNNSPLHFGNGTRLTVT.

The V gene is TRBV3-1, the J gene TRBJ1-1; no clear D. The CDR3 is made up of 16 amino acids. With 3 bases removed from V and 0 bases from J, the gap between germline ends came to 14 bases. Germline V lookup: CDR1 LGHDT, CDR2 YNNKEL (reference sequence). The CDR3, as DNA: TGTGCCAGCAGCCAGGTGGCAGTTAACATGAACACTGAAGCTTTCTTT. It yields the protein CASSQVAVNMNTEAFF.

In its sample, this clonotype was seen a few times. The CDR3 loop is CASSRGQETLTLHF. The CDR3 nucleotides read TGTGCCAGCAGCAGGGGACAGGAAACGTTGACCCTCCACTTT. The genes are TRBV7-2 and TRBJ1-6; 8 bases match TRBD1. Per the germline V gene, CDR1 is SGHTA and CDR2 is FQGNSA. V was pared by 5 bases and J by 14 bases, with 11 bases of the junction left unmatched. The CDR3 extends over 14 amino acids.

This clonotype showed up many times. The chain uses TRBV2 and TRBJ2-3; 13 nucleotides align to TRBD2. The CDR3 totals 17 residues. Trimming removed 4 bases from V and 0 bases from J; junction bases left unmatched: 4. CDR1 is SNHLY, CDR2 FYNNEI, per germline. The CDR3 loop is CASSVGLAGASTDTQYF. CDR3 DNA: TGTGCCAGCAGTGTTGGACTAGCGGGGGCTAGCACAGATACGCAGTATTTT.